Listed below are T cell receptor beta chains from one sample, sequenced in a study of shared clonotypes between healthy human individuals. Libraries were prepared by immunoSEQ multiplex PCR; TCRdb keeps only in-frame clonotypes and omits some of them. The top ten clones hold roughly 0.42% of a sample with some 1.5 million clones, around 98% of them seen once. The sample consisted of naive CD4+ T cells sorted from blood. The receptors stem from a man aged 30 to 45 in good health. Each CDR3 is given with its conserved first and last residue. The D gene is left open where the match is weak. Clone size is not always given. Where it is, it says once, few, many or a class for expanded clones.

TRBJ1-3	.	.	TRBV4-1	TGCGCCAGCACCTACACCGAGAATTTTTCTGGAAACACCATATATTTT	CASTYTENFSGNTIYF
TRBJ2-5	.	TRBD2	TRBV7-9	TGTGCCAGCAGCTTAGAGGCACTAGCGGGAGGAGAGACCCAGTACTTC	CASSLEALAGGETQYF
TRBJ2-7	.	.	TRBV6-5	TGTGCCAGCAGCGGGCCCAAAAAGGCTGGAGAGCAGTACTTC	CASSGPKKAGEQYF
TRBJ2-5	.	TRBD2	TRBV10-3	TGTGCCATCAGTGAGTCGCTTGGGGGGGGTCAAGAGACCCAGTACTTC	CAISESLGGGQETQYF
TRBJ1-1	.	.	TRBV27	TGTGCCAGCAGCCTAGACAGGTATGACACTGAAGCTTTCTTT	CASSLDRYDTEAFF
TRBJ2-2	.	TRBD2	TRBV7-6	TGTGCCAGCAGTTATATGAGCGGGAGGAACACCGGGGAGCTGTTTTTT	CASSYMSGRNTGELFF
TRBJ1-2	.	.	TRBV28	TGTGCCAGCAGTTTACTCAAGGTGTCCTATGGCTACACCTTC	CASSLLKVSYGYTF
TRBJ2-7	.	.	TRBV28	TGTGCCAGCAAGGCCGGGACGGAACTTGATGGGCAGTACTTC	CASKAGTELDGQYF
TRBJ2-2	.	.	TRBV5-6	TGTGCCAGCAGCACCTACAGGAAAATTCCCACCACCGGGGAGCTGTTTTTT	CASSTYRKIPTTGELFF
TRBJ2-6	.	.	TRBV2	TGTGCCAGCAGTCAGGTTAGACAGGACGGGATCTCTGGGGCCAACGTCCTGACTTTC	CASSQVRQDGISGANVLTF
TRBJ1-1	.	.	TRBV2	TGTGCCACTCGACCTCGAGGGCAGTCACGCACTGAAGCTTTCTTT	CATRPRGQSRTEAFF
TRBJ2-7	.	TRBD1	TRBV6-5	TGTGCCAGCAGTTACTCCGGGACAGGGCCCTACGAGCAGTACTTC	CASSYSGTGPYEQYF
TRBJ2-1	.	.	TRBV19	TGTGCCAGTAGCCGGGGACGGTCCTACAATGAGCAGTTCTTC	CASSRGRSYNEQFF
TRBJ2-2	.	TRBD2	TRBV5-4	TGTGCCAGCAGCTTTGCGGGAGGGCGGACCGGGGAGCTGTTTTTT	CASSFAGGRTGELFF
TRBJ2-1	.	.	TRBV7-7	TGTGCTAGCAGCTTAGTTCGTCACAATGAGCAGTTCTTC	CASSLVRHNEQFF
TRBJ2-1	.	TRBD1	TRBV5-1	TGCGCCAGCAGCTTCGGGACAGGGCTTGACGATGAGCAGTTCTTC	CASSFGTGLDDEQFF
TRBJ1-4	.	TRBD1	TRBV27	TGTGCCAGCAGTCGAAGGACAGGGGGCGGTGAAAAACTGTTTTTT	CASSRRTGGGEKLFF
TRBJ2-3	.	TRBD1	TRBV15	TGTGCCACCAGCAGGGGGACAGGGGCCAGCACAGATACGCAGTATTTT	CATSRGTGASTDTQYF
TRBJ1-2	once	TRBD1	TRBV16	TGTGCCAGCAGCCTCGACAGGGGGCAAAACTATGGCTACACCTTC	CASSLDRGQNYGYTF
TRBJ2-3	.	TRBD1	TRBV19	TGTGCCAGTAGTATCCAGGTCCCGAGACAGGGGCTTATGGATACGCAGTATTTT	CASSIQVPRQGLMDTQYF
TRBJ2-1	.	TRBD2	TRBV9	TGTGCCAGCAGCGTAGCTCCGGGACTAGACTACAATGAGCAGTTCTTC	CASSVAPGLDYNEQFF
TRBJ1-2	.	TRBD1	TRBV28	TGTGCCAGCAGGATTACCGGGACAGTGGTTGGCTACACCTTC	CASRITGTVVGYTF
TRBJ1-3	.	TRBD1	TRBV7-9	TGTGCCAGCAGCTTAGATACAGGGGCTGGAAACACCATATATTTT	CASSLDTGAGNTIYF
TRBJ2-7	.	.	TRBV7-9	TGTGCCAGCAGCTTAGCTTTAGGGACCTACGAGCAGTACTTC	CASSLALGTYEQYF
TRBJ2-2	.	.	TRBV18	TGTGCCAGCTCACCTAAATCCGGTACCACCGGGGAGCTGTTTTTT	CASSPKSGTTGELFF
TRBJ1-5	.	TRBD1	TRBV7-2	TGTGCCAGCAGCTGGGGACAGGTAAGGCAGCCCCAGCATTTT	CASSWGQVRQPQHF
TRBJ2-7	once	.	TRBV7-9	TGTGCCAGCAGCTTAGACGGCTGGAAGGCCTACGAGCAGTACTTC	CASSLDGWKAYEQYF
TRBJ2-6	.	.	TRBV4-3	TGCGCCAGCAGCCCCCCGTCCAACGTCCTGACTTTC	CASSPPSNVLTF
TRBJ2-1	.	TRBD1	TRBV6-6	TGTGCCAGCAGCCCGGACAGGGGCGGATTAAGGCAGTTCTTC	CASSPDRGGLRQFF
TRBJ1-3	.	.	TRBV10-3	TGTGCCACGGACCCGAGAGGAGTCTCTGGAAACACCATATATTTT	CATDPRGVSGNTIYF
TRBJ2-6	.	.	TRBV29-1	TGCAGCGCGACCGCTAGCTCTGGGGCCAACGTCCTGACTTTC	CSATASSGANVLTF
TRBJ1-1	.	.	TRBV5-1	TGCGCCAGCACGGTGGGCAGGAGAAACACTGAAGCTTTCTTT	CASTVGRRNTEAFF
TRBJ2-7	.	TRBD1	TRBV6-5	TGTGCCAGCAGCCTCGGACAGGGTTGGGGTGAGCAGTACTTC	CASSLGQGWGEQYF
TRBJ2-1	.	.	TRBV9	TGTGCCAGCAGCCCCCTCGGGGACAATGAGCAGTTCTTC	CASSPLGDNEQFF
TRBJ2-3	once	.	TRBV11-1	TGTGCCAGCAGCTTAGCGCTTAACGGGAGCCAAGATACGCAGTATTTT	CASSLALNGSQDTQYF
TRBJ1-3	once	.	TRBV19	TGTGCCAGCGCCACCCGGGGGGGATTAAGTGGAAACACCATATATTTT	CASATRGGLSGNTIYF
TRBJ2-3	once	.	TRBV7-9	TGTGCCAGCAGCCAGAACACAGATACGCAGTATTTT	CASSQNTDTQYF
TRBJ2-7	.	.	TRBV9	TGTGCCAGCAGCGTAGCGGGGACCATCCCCTACGAGCAGTACTTC	CASSVAGTIPYEQYF
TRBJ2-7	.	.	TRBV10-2	TGCGCCAGCAGCAAAAGCGGACGGGACTTGCCTTACGAGCAGTACTTC	CASSKSGRDLPYEQYF
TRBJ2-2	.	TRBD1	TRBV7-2	TGTGCCAGCAGCTTTCGACAGGGGGCCGGGGAGCTGTTTTTT	CASSFRQGAGELFF
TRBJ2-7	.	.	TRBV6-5	TGTGCCAGCAGTTACGCCAGGGATTCCTCCTACGAGCAGTACTTC	CASSYARDSSYEQYF
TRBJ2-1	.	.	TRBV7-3	TGTGCCAGCAGCGCGATCACTAGCCAAGGATACAATGAGCAGTTCTTC	CASSAITSQGYNEQFF
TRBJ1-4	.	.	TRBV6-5	TGTGCCAGCAGTGCTAGGAGGAGGGGGGAAAAACTGTTTTTT	CASSARRRGEKLFF
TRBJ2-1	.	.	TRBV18	TGTGCCAGCTCACCACCGGCTAACGATGAGCAGTTCTTC	CASSPPANDEQFF
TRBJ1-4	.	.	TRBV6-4	TGTGCCAGCAGCCGCACAGGGATAGGCGAAAAACTGTTTTTT	CASSRTGIGEKLFF
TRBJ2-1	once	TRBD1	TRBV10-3	TGTGCCACGCATGAAGGGGGCCCGGATGAGCAGTTCTTC	CATHEGGPDEQFF
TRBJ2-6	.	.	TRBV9	TGTGCCAGCAGCGTAGGTACCTCTGGGGCCAACGTCCTGACTTTC	CASSVGTSGANVLTF
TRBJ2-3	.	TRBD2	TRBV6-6	TGTGCCAGCAGTTACAGGACTAGCGGTAGCACAGATACGCAGTATTTT	CASSYRTSGSTDTQYF
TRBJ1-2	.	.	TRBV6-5	TGTGCCAGCAGTTACCGAGGGGGTCGTGTTAGGGGCTACACCTTC	CASSYRGGRVRGYTF